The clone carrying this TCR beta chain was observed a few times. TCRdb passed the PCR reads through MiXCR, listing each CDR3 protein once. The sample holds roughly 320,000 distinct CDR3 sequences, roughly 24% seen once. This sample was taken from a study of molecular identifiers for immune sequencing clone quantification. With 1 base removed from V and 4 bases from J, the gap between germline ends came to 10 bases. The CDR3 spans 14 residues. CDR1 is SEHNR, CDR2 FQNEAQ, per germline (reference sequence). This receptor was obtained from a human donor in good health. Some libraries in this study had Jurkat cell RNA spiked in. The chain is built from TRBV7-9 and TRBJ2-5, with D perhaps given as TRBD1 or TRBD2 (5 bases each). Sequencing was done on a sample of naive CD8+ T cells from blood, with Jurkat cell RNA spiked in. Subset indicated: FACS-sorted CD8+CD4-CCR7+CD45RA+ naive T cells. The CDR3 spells CASSLDQGVETQYF. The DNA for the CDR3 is TGTGCCAGCAGCTTAGATCAGGGAGTAGAGACCCAGTACTTC.